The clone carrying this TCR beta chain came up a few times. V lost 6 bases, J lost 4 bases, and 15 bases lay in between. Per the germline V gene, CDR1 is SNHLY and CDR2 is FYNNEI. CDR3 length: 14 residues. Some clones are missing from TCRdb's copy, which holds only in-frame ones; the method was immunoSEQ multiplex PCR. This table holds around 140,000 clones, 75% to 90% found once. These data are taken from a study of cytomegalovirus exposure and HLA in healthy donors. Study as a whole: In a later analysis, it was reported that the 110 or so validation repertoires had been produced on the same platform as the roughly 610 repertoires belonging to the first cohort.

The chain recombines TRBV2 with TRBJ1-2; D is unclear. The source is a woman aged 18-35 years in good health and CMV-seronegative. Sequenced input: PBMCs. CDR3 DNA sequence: TGTGCCAGCAGCGCGTCCGTGGGAGCCTATGGCTACACCTTC. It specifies CASSASVGAYGYTF.